A selection of T cell receptor beta chains follows, all from one sample in a study of blood T cell repertoires in COVID-19. The assay was immunoSEQ multiplex PCR, and TCRdb's table has in-frame clones only and misses some. The sample has fewer than 50,000 clones; around three quarters are singletons. The sample taken for sequencing was peripheral blood. Receptor source: an elderly man with active or convalescent COVID-19. CDR3s include the opening cysteine and the closing phenylalanine or tryptophan. The D gene is left open where the match is weak. Part of the rows lack a size; the others show once, few, many or a class for expanded clones.

clone_size: -; v_call: TRBV7-3; d_call: TRBD2; j_call: TRBJ2-3; cdr3_nt: TGTGCCAGCAGCTTCGGACTAGCGGGAGGGGGCACAGATACGCAGTATTTT; cdr3_aa: CASSFGLAGGGTDTQYF
clone_size: -; v_call: TRBV15; d_call: -; j_call: TRBJ1-2; cdr3_nt: TGTGCCACCAGCAGAGACAGCTATGGCTACACCTTC; cdr3_aa: CATSRDSYGYTF
clone_size: -; v_call: TRBV27; d_call: -; j_call: TRBJ1-1; cdr3_nt: TGTGCCAGCAGTTTATTTCCAGGGTCGGCCACTGAAGCTTTCTTT; cdr3_aa: CASSLFPGSATEAFF
clone_size: -; v_call: TRBV7-2; d_call: -; j_call: TRBJ2-4; cdr3_nt: TGTGCCAGCAGCATGTGGTCAGGGCAACGAAACATTCAGTACTTC; cdr3_aa: CASSMWSGQRNIQYF
clone_size: -; v_call: TRBV30; d_call: -; j_call: TRBJ1-1; cdr3_nt: TGTGCCTGGAGCGCTCAGGGCACTGAAGCTTTCTTT; cdr3_aa: CAWSAQGTEAFF
clone_size: -; v_call: TRBV28; d_call: TRBD2; j_call: TRBJ2-7; cdr3_nt: TGTGCCAGCAGTCCCACAGCACTAGCGGGCTCCTACGAGCAGTACTTC; cdr3_aa: CASSPTALAGSYEQYF
clone_size: -; v_call: TRBV19; d_call: -; j_call: TRBJ2-7; cdr3_nt: TGTGCCAGTAGTTTCGGGGTACCCTACGAGCAGTACTTC; cdr3_aa: CASSFGVPYEQYF
clone_size: -; v_call: TRBV2; d_call: -; j_call: TRBJ2-7; cdr3_nt: TGTGCCAGCAGGTGGGGGGCCTACGAGCAGTACTTC; cdr3_aa: CASRWGAYEQYF
clone_size: once; v_call: TRBV5-6; d_call: TRBD1; j_call: TRBJ2-7; cdr3_nt: TGTGCCAGCAGCTTGGGGGGACAGGGGGCCTACGAGCAGTACTTC; cdr3_aa: CASSLGGQGAYEQYF
clone_size: -; v_call: TRBV28; d_call: TRBD1; j_call: TRBJ1-2; cdr3_nt: TGTGCCAGCAGTCCGCAGACAGGGCGGGGTGTCTATGGCTACACCTTC; cdr3_aa: CASSPQTGRGVYGYTF
clone_size: -; v_call: TRBV6-5; d_call: -; j_call: TRBJ2-5; cdr3_nt: TGTGCCAGCAGTTACTCATACCGGACATCCGTGGGCACCCAGTACTTC; cdr3_aa: CASSYSYRTSVGTQYF
clone_size: -; v_call: TRBV15; d_call: -; j_call: TRBJ2-7; cdr3_nt: TGTGCCACCAGCACTGGGACTCTTGGACACTACGAGCAGTACTTC; cdr3_aa: CATSTGTLGHYEQYF
clone_size: -; v_call: TRBV5-1; d_call: TRBD1; j_call: TRBJ2-5; cdr3_nt: TGCGCCAGCAGCCCGGGGACAGGGGGGTACCAAGAGACCCAGTACTTC; cdr3_aa: CASSPGTGGYQETQYF
clone_size: -; v_call: TRBV11-3; d_call: TRBD2; j_call: TRBJ2-1; cdr3_nt: TGTGCCAGCAGCTTAGAGGGCGGGAGTAAGCATGAGCAGTTCTTC; cdr3_aa: CASSLEGGSKHEQFF
clone_size: -; v_call: TRBV24-1; d_call: TRBD2; j_call: TRBJ2-7; cdr3_nt: TGTGCCACCAGTGGGTCTAGCGGGGCCTACGAGCAGTACTTC; cdr3_aa: CATSGSSGAYEQYF
clone_size: few; v_call: TRBV27; d_call: -; j_call: TRBJ2-2; cdr3_nt: TGTGCCAGCAGTCTTGACACCGGGGAGCTGTTTTTT; cdr3_aa: CASSLDTGELFF
clone_size: -; v_call: TRBV2; d_call: TRBD1; j_call: TRBJ2-5; cdr3_nt: TGTGCCAGCAGTGAAAGGACAGGGCTCCAAAAGACCCAGTACTTC; cdr3_aa: CASSERTGLQKTQYF
clone_size: -; v_call: TRBV12-3/TRBV12-4; d_call: -; j_call: TRBJ2-3; cdr3_nt: TGTGCCAGCGGTTCTAGAGAAGATACGCAGTATTTT; cdr3_aa: CASGSREDTQYF
clone_size: -; v_call: TRBV2; d_call: -; j_call: TRBJ1-6; cdr3_nt: TGTGCCAGCAGTGTAACCAGGGGCAATTCACCCCTCCACTTT; cdr3_aa: CASSVTRGNSPLHF
clone_size: -; v_call: TRBV6-5; d_call: TRBD2; j_call: TRBJ2-1; cdr3_nt: TGTGCCAGCAGTTTAACTAGCGGGACCCTCGGTGAGCAGTTCTTC; cdr3_aa: CASSLTSGTLGEQFF
clone_size: -; v_call: TRBV2; d_call: TRBD2; j_call: TRBJ2-2; cdr3_nt: TGTGCCAGCACTAGCGGGGCGAACACCGGGGAGCTGTTTTTT; cdr3_aa: CASTSGANTGELFF
clone_size: -; v_call: TRBV5-4; d_call: TRBD1; j_call: TRBJ2-5; cdr3_nt: TGTGCCAGCAGCTCACCGGGACAGCAAGAGACCCAGTACTTC; cdr3_aa: CASSSPGQQETQYF
clone_size: -; v_call: TRBV4-1; d_call: -; j_call: TRBJ1-5; cdr3_nt: TGCGCCAGCAGCCAAGAGCCCCAGGGGTTTCAGCCCCAGCATTTT; cdr3_aa: CASSQEPQGFQPQHF